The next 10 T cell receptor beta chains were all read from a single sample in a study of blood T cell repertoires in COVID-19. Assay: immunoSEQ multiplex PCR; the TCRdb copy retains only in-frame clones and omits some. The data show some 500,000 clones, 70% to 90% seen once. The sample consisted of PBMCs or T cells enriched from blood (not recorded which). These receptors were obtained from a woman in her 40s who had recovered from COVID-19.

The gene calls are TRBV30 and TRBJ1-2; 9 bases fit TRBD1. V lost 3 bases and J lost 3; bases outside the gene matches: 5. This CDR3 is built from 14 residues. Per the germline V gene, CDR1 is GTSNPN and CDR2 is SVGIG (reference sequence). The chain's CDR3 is CAWRRDREDYGYTF. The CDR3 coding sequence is TGTGCCTGGAGAAGGGACAGGGAGGACTATGGCTACACCTTC. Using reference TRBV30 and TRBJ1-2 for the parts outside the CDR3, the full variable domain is SQTIHQWPATLVQPVGSPLSLECTVEGTSNPNLYWYRQAAGRGLQLLFYSVGIGQISSEVPQNLSASRPQDRQFILSSKKLLLSDSGFYLCAWRRDREDYGYTFGSGTRLTVV.

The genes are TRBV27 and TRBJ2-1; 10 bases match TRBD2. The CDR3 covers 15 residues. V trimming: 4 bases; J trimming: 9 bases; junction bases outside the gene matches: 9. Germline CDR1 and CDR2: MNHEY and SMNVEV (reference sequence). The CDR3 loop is CASSSAGGPIGEQFF. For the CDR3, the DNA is TGTGCCAGCAGTTCAGCGGGAGGGCCGATAGGTGAGCAGTTCTTC.

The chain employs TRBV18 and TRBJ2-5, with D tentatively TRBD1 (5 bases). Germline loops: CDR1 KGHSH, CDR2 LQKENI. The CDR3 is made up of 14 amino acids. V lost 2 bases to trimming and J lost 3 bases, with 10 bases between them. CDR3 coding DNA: TGTGCCAGCTCACCAGGGGCCATAAAAGAGACCCAGTACTTC. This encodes CASSPGAIKETQYF.

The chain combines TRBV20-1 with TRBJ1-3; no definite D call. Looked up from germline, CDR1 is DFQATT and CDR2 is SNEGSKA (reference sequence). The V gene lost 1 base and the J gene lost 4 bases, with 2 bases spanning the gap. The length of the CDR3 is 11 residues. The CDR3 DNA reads TGCAGTGCTAGAGTAGGAAACACCATATATTTT. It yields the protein CSARVGNTIYF.

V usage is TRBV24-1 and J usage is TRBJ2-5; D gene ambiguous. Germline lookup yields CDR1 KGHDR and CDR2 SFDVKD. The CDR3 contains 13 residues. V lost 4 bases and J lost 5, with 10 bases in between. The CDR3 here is CATSDGSEETQYF. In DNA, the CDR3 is TGTGCCACCAGTGACGGTTCGGAGGAGACCCAGTACTTC.

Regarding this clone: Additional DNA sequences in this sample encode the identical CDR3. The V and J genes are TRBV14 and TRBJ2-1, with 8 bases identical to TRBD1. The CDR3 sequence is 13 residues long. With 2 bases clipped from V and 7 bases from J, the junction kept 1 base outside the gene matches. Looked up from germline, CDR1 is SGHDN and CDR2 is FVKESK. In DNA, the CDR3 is TGTGCCAGCAGCCAAAACAGGGGGAATGAGCAGTTCTTC. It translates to CASSQNRGNEQFF.

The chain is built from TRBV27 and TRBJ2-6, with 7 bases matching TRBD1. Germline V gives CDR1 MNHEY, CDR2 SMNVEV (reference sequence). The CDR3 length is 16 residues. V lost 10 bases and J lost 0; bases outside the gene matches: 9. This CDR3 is CANPGRGPSGANVLTF. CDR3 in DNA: TGTGCCAACCCCGGTAGGGGGCCCTCTGGGGCCAACGTCCTGACTTTC.

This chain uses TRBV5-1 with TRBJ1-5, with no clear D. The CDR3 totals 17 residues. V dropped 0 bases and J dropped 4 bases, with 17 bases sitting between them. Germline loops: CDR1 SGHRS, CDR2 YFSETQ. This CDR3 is CASSLGSGSGSNQPQHF. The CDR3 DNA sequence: TGCGCCAGCAGCTTGGGATCGGGTTCCGGCTCTAATCAGCCCCAGCATTTT.

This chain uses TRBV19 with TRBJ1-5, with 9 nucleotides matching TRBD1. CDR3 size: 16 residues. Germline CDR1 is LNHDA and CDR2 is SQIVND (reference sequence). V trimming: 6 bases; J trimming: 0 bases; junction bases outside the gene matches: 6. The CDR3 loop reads CASRTTGGHSNQPQHF. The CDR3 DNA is TGTGCCAGTAGGACGACAGGGGGGCATAGCAATCAGCCCCAGCATTTT.

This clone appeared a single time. The DNA of the CDR3 is TGTGCCACCGGGACGACTAGATCGGCGAATGAGCAGTTCTTC. It specifies CATGTTRSANEQFF. The gene calls are TRBV24-1 and TRBJ2-1, with D possibly TRBD2 on 6 matching bases. Germline V gives CDR1 KGHDR, CDR2 SFDVKD. This CDR3 contains 14 residues. V lost 9 bases, J lost 7 bases, and 18 bases lay in between.